The TCR beta chain described here comes from a study of cytomegalovirus exposure and HLA in healthy donors. Study observations and caveats: Three CMV-associated chains were confirmed in vitro to be specific for CMV antigens. For most TCR beta V segments, an earlier analysis put the productive rate at about 87% or about 30% of the time. Overall, some 160 TCR beta chains were annotated as cytomegalovirus-associated.

PCR employed 60 Vbeta and 13 Jbeta primers. The repertoire was sequenced with immunoSEQ multiplex PCR; TCRdb's copy has only in-frame clones and lacks some. The repertoire includes 100,000 to 150,000 clones, roughly 80% of them detected once, and roughly 4.1% sits in the top ten. Remarks on this clone: Its antigen is unidentified. This specimen includes other DNA sequences encoding the same CDR3.

There are 14 residues in the CDR3. The germline V gene encodes CDR1 LNHDA and CDR2 SQIVND (reference sequence). Losses at the gene ends were 3 bases for V and 5 bases for J; bases not matched to a gene: 4. The sequenced material came from PBMCs. This TCR was sampled from a man younger than 35 in good health and CMV-seropositive. V is TRBV19 and J is TRBJ2-7; 10 positions agree with TRBD1. The chain's CDR3 is CASSIGTGVNEQYF. CDR3 sequence (DNA): TGTGCCAGTAGTATCGGGACAGGGGTCAACGAGCAGTACTTC.